Here is one T cell receptor (beta chain) with its context. This specimen belongs to a study of tumor-infiltrating lymphocytes in oesophageal squamous cell carcinoma. TCRdb re-called the PCR reads with MiXCR, one entry per CDR3 protein. The sample records about 8,700 distinct CDR3 sequences, roughly 65% being singletons. The receptor comes from a female donor with esophageal squamous cell carcinoma. Sequencing was carried out using esophageal tumor tissue.

CDR3 DNA: TGTGCCAGCAGCCCCGGACAGGAGGCCCCCTACGAGCAGTACTTC. This sequence encodes CASSPGQEAPYEQYF. The chain carries TRBV7-6 and TRBJ2-7; 7 positions match TRBD1. Per germline, CDR1 SGHVS and CDR2 FNYEAQ. V lost 5 bases and J lost 2; bases outside the gene matches: 9. This CDR3 is 15 amino acids long. Variable domain in full (rest from reference TRBV7-6 and TRBJ2-7): GAGVSQSPRYKVTKRGQDVALRCDPISGHVSLYWYRQALGQGPEFLTYFNYEAQQDKSGLPNDRFSAERPEGSISTLTIQRTEQRDSAMYRCASSPGQEAPYEQYFGPGTRLTVT.